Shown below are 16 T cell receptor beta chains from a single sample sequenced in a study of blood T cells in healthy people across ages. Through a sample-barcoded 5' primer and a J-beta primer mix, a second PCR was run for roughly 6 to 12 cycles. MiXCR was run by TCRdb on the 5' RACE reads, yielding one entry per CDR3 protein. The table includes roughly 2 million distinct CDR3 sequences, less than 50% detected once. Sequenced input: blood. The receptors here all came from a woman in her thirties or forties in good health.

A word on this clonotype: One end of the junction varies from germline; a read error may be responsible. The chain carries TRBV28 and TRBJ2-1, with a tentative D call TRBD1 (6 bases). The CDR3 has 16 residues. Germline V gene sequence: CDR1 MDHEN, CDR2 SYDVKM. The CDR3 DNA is TGTGCCAGCAGGCCTACGACAGGTAGCTCCTGCAATGAGCAGTTCTTC. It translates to CASRPTTGSSCNEQFF.

As DNA, the CDR3 is TGTGCCAGCAGGCACCCTTTTGACAGGGGTCACAATGAGCAGTTCTTC. This sequence encodes CASRHPFDRGHNEQFF. The genes are TRBV2 and TRBJ2-1; TRBD1 matches 8 bases. The germline V gene has CDR1 SNHLY and CDR2 FYNNEI. Trimming at V came to 6 bases and at J to 5 bases, leaving 12 bases not matched to a gene. This CDR3 spans 16 amino acids.

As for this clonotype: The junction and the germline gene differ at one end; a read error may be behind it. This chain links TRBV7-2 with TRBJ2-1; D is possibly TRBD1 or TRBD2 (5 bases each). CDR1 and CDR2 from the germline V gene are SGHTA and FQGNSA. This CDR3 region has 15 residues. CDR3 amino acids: CASSVAAGTFNEQFF. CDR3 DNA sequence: TGTGCCAGCAGCGTAGCCGCCGGGACCTTCAATGAGCAGTTCTTC.

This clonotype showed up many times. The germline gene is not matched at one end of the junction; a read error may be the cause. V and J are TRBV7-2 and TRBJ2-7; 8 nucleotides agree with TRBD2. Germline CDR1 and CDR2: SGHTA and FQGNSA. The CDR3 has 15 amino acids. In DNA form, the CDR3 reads TGCGCCAGCAGCCCGCTCGCGGGGGGTTCCTACGAGCAGTACTTC. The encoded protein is CASSPLAGGSYEQYF. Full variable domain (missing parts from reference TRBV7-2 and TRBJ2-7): GAGVSQSPSNKVTEKGKDVELRCDPISGHTALYWYRQSLGQGLEFLIYFQGNSAPDKSGLPSDRFSAERTGGSVSTLTIQRTQQEDSAVYLCASSPLAGGSYEQYFGPGTRLTVT.

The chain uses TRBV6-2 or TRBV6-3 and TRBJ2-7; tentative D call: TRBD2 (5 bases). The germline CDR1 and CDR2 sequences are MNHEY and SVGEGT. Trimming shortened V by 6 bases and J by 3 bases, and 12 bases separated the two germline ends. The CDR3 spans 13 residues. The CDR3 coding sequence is TGTGCCAGCAGCCTCCGGAGGCACTACGAGCAGTACTTC. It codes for CASSLRRHYEQYF.

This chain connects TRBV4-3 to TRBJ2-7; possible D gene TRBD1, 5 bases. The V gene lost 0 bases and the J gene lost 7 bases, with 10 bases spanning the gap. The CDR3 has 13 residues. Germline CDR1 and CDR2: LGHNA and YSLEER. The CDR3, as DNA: TGCGCCAGCAGCCAAGACAGGGCTAGAGAGCAGTACTTC. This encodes CASSQDRAREQYF.

CDR3: CASSKNARGATSTDTQYF. For the CDR3, the DNA is TGTGCCAGCAGCAAAAATGCGCGGGGGGCCACAAGCACAGATACGCAGTATTTT. The J gene is TRBJ2-3, the V gene TRBV6-1, with TRBD2 identical over 8 bases. The CDR3 loop spans 18 amino acids. Germline V gives CDR1 MNHNS, CDR2 SASEGT. With 6 bases clipped from V and 0 bases from J, the junction kept 14 bases outside the gene matches.

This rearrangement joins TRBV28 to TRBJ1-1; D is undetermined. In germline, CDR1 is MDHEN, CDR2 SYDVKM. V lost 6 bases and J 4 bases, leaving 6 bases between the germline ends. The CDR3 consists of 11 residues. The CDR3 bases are TGTGCCAGCAGCTTTGTCACTGAAGCTTTCTTT. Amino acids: CASSFVTEAFF.

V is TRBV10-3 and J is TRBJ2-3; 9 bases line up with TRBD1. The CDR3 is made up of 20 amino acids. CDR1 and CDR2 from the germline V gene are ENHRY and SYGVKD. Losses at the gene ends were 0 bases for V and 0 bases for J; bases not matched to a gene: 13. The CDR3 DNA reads TGTGCCATCAGTGAGTCTCCAACCTTGACAGGGGGAAGTAGCACAGATACGCAGTATTTT. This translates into CAISESPTLTGGSSTDTQYF.

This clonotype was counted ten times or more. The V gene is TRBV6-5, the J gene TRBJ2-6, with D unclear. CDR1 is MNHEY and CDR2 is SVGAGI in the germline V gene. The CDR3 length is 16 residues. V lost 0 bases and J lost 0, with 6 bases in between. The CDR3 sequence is CASSYSGSSGANVLTF. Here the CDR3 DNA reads TGTGCCAGCAGTTACTCTGGGTCCTCTGGGGCCAACGTCCTGACTTTC.

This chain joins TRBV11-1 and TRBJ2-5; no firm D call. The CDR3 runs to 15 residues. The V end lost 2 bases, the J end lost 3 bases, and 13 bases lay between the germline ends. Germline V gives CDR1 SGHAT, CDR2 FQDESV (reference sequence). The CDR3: CASSLTPQPEETQYF. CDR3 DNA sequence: TGTGCCAGCAGCTTAACCCCGCAGCCAGAAGAGACCCAGTACTTC.

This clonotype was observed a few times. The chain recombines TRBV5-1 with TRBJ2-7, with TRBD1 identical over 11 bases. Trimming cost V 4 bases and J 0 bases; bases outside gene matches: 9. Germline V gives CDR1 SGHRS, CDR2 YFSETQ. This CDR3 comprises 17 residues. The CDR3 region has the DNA TGCGCCAGCAGCGCCGGACAGGGGGCACGCAACTCCTACGAGCAGTACTTC. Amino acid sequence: CASSAGQGARNSYEQYF.

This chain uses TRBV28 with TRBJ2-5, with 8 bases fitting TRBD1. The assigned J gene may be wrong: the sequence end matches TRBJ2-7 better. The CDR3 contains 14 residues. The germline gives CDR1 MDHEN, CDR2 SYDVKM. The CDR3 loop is CASTPGTGGCEQYF. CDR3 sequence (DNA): TGTGCCAGTACCCCCGGGACAGGAGGGTGCGAGCAGTACTTC.

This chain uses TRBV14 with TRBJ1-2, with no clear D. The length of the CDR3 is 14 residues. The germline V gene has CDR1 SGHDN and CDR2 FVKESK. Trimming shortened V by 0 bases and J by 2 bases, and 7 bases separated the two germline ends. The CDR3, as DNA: TGTGCCAGCAGCCAAGACAAGGGAAACTATGGCTACACCTTC. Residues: CASSQDKGNYGYTF.

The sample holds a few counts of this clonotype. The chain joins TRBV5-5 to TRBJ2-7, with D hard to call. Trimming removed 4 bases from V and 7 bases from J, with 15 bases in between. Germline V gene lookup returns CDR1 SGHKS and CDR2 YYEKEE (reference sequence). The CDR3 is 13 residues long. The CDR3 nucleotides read TGTGCCAGCAGCACATCTTCAGCGTTTGAGCAGTACTTC. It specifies CASSTSSAFEQYF.

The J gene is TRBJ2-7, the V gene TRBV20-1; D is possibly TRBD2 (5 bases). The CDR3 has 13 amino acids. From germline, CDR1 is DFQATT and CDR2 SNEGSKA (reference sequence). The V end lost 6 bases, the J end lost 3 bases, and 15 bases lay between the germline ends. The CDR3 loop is CSASPIGDYEQYF. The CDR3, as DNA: TGCAGTGCAAGCCCTATCGGGGACTACGAGCAGTACTTC.